This T cell receptor beta chain was recorded in a study of patients and donors after allogeneic stem cell transplantation. In TCRdb, the RT-PCR reads were re-called with MiXCR into one record per CDR3 protein. The sample has around 200,000 distinct CDR3 sequences, 35% to 45% seen once. This clonotype was counted only a few times. Germline-derived CDR1 and CDR2 are DFQATT and SNEGSKA (reference sequence). The CDR3 covers 13 residues. Trimming pared 6 bases from V and 4 bases from J, leaving 15 bases between. The chain combines TRBV20-1 with TRBJ1-1; possibly TRBD1 for D (5 bases). Sequencing was performed on blood, either unsorted or a sorted T cell fraction (not recorded which). This receptor was obtained from a human donor who was either an allogeneic HSCT recipient or a stem cell or donor lymphocyte infusion donor (not recorded which). It is not recorded whose cells these are; they may come from a transplant donor. The CDR3 reads CSASPGYGTEAFF. CDR3 nucleotide sequence: TGCAGTGCCAGCCCAGGGTATGGCACTGAAGCTTTCTTT.